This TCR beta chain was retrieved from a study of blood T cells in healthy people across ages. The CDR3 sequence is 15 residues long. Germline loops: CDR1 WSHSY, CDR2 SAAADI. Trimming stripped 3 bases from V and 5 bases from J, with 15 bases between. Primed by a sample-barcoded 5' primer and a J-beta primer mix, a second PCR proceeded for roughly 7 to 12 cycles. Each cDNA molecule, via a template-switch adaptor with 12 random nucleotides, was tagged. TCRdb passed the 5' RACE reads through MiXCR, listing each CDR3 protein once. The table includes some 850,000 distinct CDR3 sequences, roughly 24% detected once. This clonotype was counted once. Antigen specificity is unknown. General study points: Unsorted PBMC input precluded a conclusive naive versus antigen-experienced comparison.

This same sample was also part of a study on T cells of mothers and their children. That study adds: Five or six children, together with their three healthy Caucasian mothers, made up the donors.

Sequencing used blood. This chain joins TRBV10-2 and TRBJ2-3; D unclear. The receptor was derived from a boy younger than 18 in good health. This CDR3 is CASSDGASLGDTQYF. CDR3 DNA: TGCGCCAGCAGTGACGGAGCGTCCCTCGGAGATACGCAGTATTTT.